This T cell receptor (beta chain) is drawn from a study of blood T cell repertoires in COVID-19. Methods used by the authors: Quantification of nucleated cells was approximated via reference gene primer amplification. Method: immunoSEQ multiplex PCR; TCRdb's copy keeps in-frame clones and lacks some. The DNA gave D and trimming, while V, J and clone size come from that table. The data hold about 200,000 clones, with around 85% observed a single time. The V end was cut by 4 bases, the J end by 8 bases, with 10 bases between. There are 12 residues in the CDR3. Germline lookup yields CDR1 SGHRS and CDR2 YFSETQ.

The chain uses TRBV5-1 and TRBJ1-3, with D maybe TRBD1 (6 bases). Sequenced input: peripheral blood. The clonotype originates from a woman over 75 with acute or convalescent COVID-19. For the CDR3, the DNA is TGCGCCAGCAGCGGCAACAGGGACACCATATATTTT. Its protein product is CASSGNRDTIYF. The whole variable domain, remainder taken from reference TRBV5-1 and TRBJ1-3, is KAGVTQTPRYLIKTRGQQVTLSCSPISGHRSVSWYQQTPGQGLQFLFEYFSETQRNKGNFPGRFSGRQFSNSRSEMNVSTLELGDSALYLCASSGNRDTIYFGEGSWLTVV.